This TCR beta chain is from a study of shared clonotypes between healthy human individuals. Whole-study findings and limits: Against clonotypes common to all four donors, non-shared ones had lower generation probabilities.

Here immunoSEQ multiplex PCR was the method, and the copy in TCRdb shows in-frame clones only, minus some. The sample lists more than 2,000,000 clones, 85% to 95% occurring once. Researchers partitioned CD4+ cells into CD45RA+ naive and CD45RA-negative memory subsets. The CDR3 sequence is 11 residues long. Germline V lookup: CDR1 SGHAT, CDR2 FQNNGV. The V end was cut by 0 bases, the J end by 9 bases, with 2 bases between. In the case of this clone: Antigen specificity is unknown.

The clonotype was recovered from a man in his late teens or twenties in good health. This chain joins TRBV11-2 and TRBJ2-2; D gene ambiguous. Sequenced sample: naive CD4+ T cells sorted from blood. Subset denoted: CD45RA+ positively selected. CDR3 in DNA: TGTGCCAGCAGCTTAGAATGGGAGCTGTTTTTT. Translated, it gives CASSLEWELFF.